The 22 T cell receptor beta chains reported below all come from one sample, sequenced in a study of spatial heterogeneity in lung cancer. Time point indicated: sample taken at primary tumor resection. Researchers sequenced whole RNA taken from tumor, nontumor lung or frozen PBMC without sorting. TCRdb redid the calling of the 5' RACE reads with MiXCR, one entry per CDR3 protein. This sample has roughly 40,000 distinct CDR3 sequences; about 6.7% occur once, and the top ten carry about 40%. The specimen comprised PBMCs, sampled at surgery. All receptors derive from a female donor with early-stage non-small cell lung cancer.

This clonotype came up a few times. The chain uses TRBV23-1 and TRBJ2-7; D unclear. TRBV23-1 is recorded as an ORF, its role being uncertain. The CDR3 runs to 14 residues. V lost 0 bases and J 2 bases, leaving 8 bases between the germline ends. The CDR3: CASSQSKSTYEQYF. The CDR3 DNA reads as TGCGCCAGCAGTCAATCGAAGTCTACCTACGAGCAGTACTTC.

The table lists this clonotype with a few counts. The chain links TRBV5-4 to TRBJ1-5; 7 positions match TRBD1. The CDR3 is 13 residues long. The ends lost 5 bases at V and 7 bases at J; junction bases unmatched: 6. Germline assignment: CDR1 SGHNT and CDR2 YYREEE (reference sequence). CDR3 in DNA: TGTGCCAGCAGTCGTGACAGGGCCCAGCCCCAGCATTTT. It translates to CASSRDRAQPQHF.

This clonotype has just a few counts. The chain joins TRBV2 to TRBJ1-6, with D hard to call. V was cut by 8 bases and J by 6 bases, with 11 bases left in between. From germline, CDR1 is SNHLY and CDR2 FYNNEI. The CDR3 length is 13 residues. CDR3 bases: TGTGCCAGCCGGGGAAGTGTTAATTCACCCCTCCACTTT. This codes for CASRGSVNSPLHF.

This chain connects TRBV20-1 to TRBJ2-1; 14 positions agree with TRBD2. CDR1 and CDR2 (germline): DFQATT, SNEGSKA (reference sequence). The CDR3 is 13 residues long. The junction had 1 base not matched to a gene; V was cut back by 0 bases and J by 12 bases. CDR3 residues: CSARDGTSGGQFF. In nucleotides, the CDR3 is TGCAGTGCTAGAGACGGGACTAGCGGGGGGCAGTTCTTC.

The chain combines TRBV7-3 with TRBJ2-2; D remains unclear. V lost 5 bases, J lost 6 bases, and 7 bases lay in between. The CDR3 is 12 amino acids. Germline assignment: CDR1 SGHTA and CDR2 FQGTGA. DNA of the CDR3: TGTGCCAGCAGCCCCCCCGCCGGGGAGCTGTTTTTT. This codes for CASSPPAGELFF.

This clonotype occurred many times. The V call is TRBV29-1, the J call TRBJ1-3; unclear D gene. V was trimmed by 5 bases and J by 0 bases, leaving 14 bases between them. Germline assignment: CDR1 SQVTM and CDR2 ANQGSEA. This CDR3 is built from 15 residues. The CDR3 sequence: CSVQGLLSSGNTIYF. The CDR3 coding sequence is TGCAGCGTTCAAGGACTCCTAAGCTCTGGAAACACCATATATTTT.

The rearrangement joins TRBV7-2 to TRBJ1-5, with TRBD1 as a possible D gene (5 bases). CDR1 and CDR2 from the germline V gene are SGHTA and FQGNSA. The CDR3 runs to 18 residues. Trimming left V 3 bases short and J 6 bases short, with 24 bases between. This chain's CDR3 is CASSFSSRGGQGGQPQHF. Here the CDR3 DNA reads TGTGCCAGCAGCTTTTCCTCCCGTGGCGGGCAGGGCGGTCAGCCCCAGCATTTT.

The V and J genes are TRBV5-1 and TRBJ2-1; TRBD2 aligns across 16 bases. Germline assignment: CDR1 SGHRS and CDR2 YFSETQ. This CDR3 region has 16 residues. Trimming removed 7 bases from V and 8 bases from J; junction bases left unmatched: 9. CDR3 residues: CASRGTSGGEPHEQFF. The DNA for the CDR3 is TGCGCCAGCCGCGGGACTAGCGGGGGGGAGCCGCATGAGCAGTTCTTC.

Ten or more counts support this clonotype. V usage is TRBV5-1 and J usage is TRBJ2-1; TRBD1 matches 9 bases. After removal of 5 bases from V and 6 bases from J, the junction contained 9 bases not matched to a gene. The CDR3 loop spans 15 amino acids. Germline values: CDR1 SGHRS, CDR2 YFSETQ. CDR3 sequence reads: CASRDGTGYVNEQFF. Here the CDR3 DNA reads TGCGCCAGCAGAGACGGGACAGGGTATGTCAATGAGCAGTTCTTC.

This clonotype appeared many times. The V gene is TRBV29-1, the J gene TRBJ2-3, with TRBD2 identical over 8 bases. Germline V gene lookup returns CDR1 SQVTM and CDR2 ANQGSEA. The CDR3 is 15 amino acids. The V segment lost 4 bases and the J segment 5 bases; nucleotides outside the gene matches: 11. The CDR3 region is CSVGGLAHGGDTQYF. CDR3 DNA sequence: TGCAGCGTTGGCGGACTAGCCCATGGTGGAGATACGCAGTATTTT.

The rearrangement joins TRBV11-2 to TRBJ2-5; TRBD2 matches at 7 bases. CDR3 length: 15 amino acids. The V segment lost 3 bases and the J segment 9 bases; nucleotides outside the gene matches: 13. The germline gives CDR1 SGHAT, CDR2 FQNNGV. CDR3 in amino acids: CASSFYAGVAGSQYF. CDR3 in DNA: TGTGCCAGCAGCTTTTATGCGGGAGTGGCGGGGTCCCAGTACTTC.

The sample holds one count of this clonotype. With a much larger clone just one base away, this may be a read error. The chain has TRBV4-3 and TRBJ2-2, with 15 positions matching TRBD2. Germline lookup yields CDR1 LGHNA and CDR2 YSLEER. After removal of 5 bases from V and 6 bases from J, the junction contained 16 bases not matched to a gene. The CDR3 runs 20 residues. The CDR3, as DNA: TGCGCCAGCAGCTCCCCGCCGGGACTAGCGGGGGGCCGCTCCGCCGGGGAGCTGTTTTTT. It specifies CASSSPPGLAGGRSAGELFF.

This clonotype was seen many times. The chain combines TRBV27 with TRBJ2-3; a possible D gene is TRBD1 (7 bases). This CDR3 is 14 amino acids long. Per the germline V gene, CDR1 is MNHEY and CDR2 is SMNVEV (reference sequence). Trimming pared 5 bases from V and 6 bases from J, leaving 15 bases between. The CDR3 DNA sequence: TGTGCCAGCAGTCTAACGACAGGGAGGGATACGCAGTATTTT. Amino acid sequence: CASSLTTGRDTQYF.

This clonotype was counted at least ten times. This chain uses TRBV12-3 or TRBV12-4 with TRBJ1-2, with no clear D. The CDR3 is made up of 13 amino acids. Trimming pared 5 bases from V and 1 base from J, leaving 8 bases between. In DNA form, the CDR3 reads TGTGCCAGCAGTCCGGGCGATAACTATGGCTACACCTTC. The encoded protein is CASSPGDNYGYTF.

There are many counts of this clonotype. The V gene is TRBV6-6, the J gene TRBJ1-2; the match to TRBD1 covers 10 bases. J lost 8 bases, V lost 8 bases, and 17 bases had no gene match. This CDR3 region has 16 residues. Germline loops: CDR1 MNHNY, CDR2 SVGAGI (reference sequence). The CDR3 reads CASVARGDRGERGYTF. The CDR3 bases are TGTGCCAGCGTAGCGCGGGGGGACAGGGGCGAGCGGGGCTACACCTTC.

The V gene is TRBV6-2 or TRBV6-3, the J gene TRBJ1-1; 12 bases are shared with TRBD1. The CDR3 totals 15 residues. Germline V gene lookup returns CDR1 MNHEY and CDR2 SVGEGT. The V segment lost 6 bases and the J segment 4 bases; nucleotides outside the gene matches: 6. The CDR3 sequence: CASREGQGAFTEAFF. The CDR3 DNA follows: TGTGCCAGCAGGGAGGGACAGGGGGCTTTCACTGAAGCTTTCTTT.

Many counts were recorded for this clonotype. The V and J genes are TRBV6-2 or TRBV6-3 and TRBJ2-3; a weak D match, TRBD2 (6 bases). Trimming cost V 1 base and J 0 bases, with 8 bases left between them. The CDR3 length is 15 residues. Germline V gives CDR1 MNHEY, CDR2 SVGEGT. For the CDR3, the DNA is TGTGCCAGCAGTTACTTTGCGGGGAGCACAGATACGCAGTATTTT. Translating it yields CASSYFAGSTDTQYF.

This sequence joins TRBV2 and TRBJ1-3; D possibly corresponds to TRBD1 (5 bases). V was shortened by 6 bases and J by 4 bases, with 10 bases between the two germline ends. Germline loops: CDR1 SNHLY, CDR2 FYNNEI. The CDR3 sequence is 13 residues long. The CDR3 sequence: CASSSGAGNTIYF. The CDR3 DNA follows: TGTGCCAGCAGCTCTGGGGCAGGAAACACCATATATTTT.

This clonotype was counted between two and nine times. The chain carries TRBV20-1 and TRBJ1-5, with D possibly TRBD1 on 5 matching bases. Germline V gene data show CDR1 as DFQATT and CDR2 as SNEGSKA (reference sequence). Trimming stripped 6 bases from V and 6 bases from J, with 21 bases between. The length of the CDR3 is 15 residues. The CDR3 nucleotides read TGCAGTGCCCAACCCCCAGTGGGACCTCTTCAGCCCCAGCATTTT. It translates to CSAQPPVGPLQPQHF.

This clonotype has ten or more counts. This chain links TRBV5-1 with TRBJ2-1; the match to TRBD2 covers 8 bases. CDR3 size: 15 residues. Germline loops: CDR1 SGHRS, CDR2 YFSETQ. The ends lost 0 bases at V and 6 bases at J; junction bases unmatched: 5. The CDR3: CASSLGAGAPNEQFF. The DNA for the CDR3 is TGCGCCAGCAGCTTGGGAGCGGGGGCCCCCAATGAGCAGTTCTTC.

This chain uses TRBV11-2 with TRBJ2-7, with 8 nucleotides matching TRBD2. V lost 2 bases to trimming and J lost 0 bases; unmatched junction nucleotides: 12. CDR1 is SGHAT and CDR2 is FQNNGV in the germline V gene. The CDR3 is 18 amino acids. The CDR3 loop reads CASSLRVAGFPHSYEQYF. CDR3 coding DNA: TGTGCCAGCAGCTTAAGGGTAGCGGGGTTTCCTCACTCCTACGAGCAGTACTTC.

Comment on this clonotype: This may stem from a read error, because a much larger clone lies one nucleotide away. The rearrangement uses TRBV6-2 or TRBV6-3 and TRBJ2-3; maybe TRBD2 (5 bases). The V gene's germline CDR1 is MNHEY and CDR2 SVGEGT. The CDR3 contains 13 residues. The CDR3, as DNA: TGTACCAGCAGTGGCGGGTGGTCGGATACGCAGTATTTT. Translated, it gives CTSSGGWSDTQYF.